This T cell receptor beta chain came from a study of T cells after yellow fever vaccination (dated by TCRdb to the late 2010s). With regard to the full study: The SMART-Seq v4 Ultra Low Input RNA kit was used to prepare libraries from fractions with low cell numbers. To follow T-cell clones before and after both primary and booster YFV17D yellow fever vaccination, bulk TCR alpha and beta repertoires underwent longitudinal sequencing. Two healthy male donors made up the cohort, one aged 18 to 30 years and the other aged 30 to 40 years. Blood was drawn at multiple timepoints before and after primary and secondary immunization, with bulk PBMC replicates and cell subsets isolated. General study outcomes and caveats: Because abundant contaminating clonotypes from the bulk population could be contained in FACS-sorted repertoires, computational filtering was required. A small share of clonotypes occurred in both CD4 and CD8 compartments, likely arising from convergent recombination. Because the study included only a couple of donors, the extent to which the findings can be generalized is limited. The secondary T-cell response was found to be weaker but faster than the primary response, with a peak reached on day 5 rather than on day 15. After the booster, most of the clones that had expanded following primary vaccination were detected again (96% of CD4 and roughly nine tenths of CD8), which suggests that memory was broadly maintained.

V is shortened by 8 bases, J by 8 bases, and the region joining them spans 16 bases. From cysteine to phenylalanine, the CDR3 is 13 amino acids long. Solely the CDR3 DNA is kept, with 39 bases framed from the first base. As encoded in the germline V gene, CDR1 is SGHVS while CDR2 is FQNEAQ. A remark on this clonotype: What this receptor recognizes is not known. Per-base qualities were not stored, and no clone one base away is much larger.

Per the publication, the treatment or condition label means: live attenuated yellow fever vaccine strain. A standard Ficoll-Paque protocol was used to isolate PBMCs from peripheral blood. Dynabeads CD4 and CD8 positive selection kits were used to isolate CD4 and CD8 T-cell fractions. TriZol was used to extract RNA from bulk PBMCs, CD4 and CD8 fractions, and dextramer-positive and dextramer-negative fractions. Sequencing was performed on an Illumina NovaSeq 6000. TCR cDNA was synthesized by 5'RACE template switching, which introduced a universal primer site and unique molecular identifiers. Priming of cDNA synthesis was performed from both the TCR alpha and TCR beta constant segments. Two PCR steps were used to amplify libraries, with sample barcodes and sequencing adapters being added in the second step. Sequencing of the libraries was done on either Illumina HiSeq 2500 (2x100 bp) or NovaSeq (2x150 bp). The study's processing was this. Demultiplexing of reads and collapsing into UMI consensus sequences were performed with MIGEC, and V(D)J alignment was carried out with MiXCR. Vaccine-responding clonotypes were defined with edgeR using replicate PBMC samples, requiring FDR below 0.01 and a log2 fold change above 5 up to day 15. CD4 or CD8 identity was assigned to each bulk clonotype according to whether the clonotype was present at higher abundance in the sequenced CD4 repertoire or the sequenced CD8 repertoire. TCRdb reprocessed the public reads (quality trimming at Q25 with fastp, clone calling with MiXCR) and kept in-frame beta chains. Identical CDR3 proteins give one entry, which carries the most common genes and DNA. The V and J calls and clone size come from TCRdb's table, not from the authors' own analysis. The table for this sample lists 80,000 to 100,000 distinct CDR3 sequences; about 6% of them were counted only once. Under 50% of the sample goes to the ten largest clones.

The sample here was CD8+ T cells sorted from PBMCs, taken 10 days after the yellow fever booster vaccination. This receptor was taken from a man aged 18 to 35 who received the YFV17D yellow fever vaccine. The V and J segments used are TRBV7-8 and TRBJ2-1; the D gene may be TRBD1 or TRBD2, since each aligns over 6 bases. The nucleotides read TGTGCCAGCGTCCCGGGGGCGGTGGATGAGCAGTTCTTC. The translation is CASVPGAVDEQFF.